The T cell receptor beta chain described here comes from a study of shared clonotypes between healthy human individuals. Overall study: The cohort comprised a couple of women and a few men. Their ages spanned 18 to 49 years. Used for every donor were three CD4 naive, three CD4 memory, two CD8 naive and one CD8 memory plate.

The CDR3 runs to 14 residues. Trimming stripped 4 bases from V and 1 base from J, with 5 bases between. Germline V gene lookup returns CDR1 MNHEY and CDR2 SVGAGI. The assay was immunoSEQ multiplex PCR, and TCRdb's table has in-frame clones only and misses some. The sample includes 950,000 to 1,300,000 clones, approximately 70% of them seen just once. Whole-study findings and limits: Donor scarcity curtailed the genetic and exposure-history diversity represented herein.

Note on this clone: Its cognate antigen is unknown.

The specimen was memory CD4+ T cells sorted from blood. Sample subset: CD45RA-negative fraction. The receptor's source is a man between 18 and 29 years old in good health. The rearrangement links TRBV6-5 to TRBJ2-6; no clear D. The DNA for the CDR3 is TGTGCCAGCAGTTCGGGTTCTGGGGCCAACGTCCTGACTTTC. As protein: CASSSGSGANVLTF.